This note documents a single TCR beta chain sequence. Its antigen is as yet unknown. With 3 bases removed from V and 4 bases from J, the gap between germline ends came to 8 bases. The CDR3 is 13 residues long. Per the germline V gene, CDR1 is MDHEN and CDR2 is SYDVKM. This specimen comes from a study of cytomegalovirus exposure and HLA in healthy donors. Findings of the study overall: Earlier findings revealed that most TCR beta V segments proved productive either about 90% or about 30% of the time.

PCR primers comprised 60 Vbeta and 13 Jbeta primers. TCRdb's table, derived via immunoSEQ multiplex PCR, lists solely in-frame clones and lacks some. Of more than 120,000 clones listed, 75% to 80% are singletons. Sequenced material: PBMCs. The chain employs TRBV28 and TRBJ2-3; no firm D call. This receptor was taken from a woman between 40 and 55 years old in good health and CMV-seropositive. The chain's CDR3 is CASSFEVPDTQYF. The CDR3 region has the DNA TGTGCCAGCAGTTTCGAGGTTCCAGATACGCAGTATTTT.